This TCR beta chain was sequenced during a study of blood T cell repertoires in COVID-19. Study overall: T cells, B-cell-depleted T cells, or PBMCs supplied cDNA or gDNA.

The CDR3 totals 15 residues. Germline trimming cut 8 bases from V and 4 bases from J; bases unmatched to any gene: 9. Germline loops: CDR1 LGHNA, CDR2 YSLEER. Study processing details: Nucleated cell number was recorded as an estimate derived from reference gene primer amplification. The table came from immunoSEQ multiplex PCR; TCRdb's copy has only in-frame clones and leaves some out. For V, J and clone size, that table is used; D and trimming come from the DNA. The repertoire holds under 300,000 clones, with about 90% as singletons. Sample: PBMCs or T cells enriched from blood (not recorded which). The V gene is TRBV4-3, the J gene TRBJ2-1, with 9 bases fitting TRBD2. The TCR originated in a woman aged 40-49 years who had been exposed to COVID-19. The CDR3: CASARTSESYNEQFF. CDR3 in DNA: TGCGCCAGCGCCCGGACTAGCGAATCATACAATGAGCAGTTCTTC.